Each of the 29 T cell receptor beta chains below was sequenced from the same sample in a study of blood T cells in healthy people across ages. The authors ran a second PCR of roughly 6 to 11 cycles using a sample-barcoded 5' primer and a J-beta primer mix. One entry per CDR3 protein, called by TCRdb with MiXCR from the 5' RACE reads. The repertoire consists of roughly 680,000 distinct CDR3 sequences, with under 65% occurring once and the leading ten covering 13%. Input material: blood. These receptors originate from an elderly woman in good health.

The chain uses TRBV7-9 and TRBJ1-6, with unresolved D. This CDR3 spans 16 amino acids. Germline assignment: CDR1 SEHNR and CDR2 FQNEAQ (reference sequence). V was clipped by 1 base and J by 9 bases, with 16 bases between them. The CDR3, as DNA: TGTGCCAGCAGCTTAGGTCGGGGTCTCGACGGTTCACCCCTCCACTTT. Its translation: CASSLGRGLDGSPLHF.

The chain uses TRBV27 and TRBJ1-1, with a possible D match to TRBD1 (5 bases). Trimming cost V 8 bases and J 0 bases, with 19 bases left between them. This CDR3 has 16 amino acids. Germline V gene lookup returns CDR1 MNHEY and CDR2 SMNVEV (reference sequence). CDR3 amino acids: CASGFRREGMNTEAFF. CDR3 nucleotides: TGTGCCAGCGGATTCCGACGGGAGGGGATGAACACTGAAGCTTTCTTT.

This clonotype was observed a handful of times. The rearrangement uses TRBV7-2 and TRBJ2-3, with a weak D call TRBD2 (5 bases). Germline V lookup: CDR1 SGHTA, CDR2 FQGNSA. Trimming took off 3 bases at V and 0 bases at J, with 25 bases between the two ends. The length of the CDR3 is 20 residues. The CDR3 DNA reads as TGTGCCAGCAGCTTGAGGACTCACAACCTAAACCCCACTAGCACAGATACGCAGTATTTT. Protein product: CASSLRTHNLNPTSTDTQYF.

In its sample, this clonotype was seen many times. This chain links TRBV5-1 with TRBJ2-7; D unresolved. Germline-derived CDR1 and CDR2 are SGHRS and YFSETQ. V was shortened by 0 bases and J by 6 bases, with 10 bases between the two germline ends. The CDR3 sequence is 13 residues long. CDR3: CASSLAVSAEQYF. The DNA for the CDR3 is TGCGCCAGCAGCTTGGCCGTCTCAGCCGAGCAGTACTTC. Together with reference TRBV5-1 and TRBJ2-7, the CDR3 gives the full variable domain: KAGVTQTPRYLIKTRGQQVTLSCSPISGHRSVSWYQQTPGQGLQFLFEYFSETQRNKGNFPGRFSGRQFSNSRSEMNVSTLELGDSALYLCASSLAVSAEQYFGPGTRLTVT.

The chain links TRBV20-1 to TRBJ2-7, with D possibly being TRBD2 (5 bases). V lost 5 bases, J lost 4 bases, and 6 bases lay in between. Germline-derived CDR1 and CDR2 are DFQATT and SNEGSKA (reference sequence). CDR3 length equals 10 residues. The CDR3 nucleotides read TGCAGTGCTGGGGAGTACGAGCAGTACTTC. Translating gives CSAGEYEQYF.

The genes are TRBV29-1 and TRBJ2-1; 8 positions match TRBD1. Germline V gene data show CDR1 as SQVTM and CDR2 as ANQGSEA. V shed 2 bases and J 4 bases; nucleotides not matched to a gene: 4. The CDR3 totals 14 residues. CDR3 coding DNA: TGCAGCGTTGAACTTAGGACAGGGTACAATGAGCAGTTCTTC. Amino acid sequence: CSVELRTGYNEQFF.

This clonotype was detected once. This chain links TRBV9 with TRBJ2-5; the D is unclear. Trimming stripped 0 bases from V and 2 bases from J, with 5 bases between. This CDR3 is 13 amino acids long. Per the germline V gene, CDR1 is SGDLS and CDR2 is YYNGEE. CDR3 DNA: TGTGCCAGCAGCGTAGCTTTTCAAGAGACCCAGTACTTC. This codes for CASSVAFQETQYF.

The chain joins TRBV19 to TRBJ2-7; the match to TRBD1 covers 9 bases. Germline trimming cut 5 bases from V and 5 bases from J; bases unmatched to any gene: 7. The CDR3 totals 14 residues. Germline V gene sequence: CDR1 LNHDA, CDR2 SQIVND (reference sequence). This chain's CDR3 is CASSDGTGINEQYF. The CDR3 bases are TGTGCCAGTAGTGACGGGACAGGGATAAACGAGCAGTACTTC.

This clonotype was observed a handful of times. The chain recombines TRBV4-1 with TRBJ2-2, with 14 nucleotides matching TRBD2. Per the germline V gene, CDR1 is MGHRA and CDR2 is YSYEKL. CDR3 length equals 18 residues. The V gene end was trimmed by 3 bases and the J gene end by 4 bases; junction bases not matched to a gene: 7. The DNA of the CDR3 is TGCGCCAGCAGCCAGGGACTAGCGGGAGTTTCGGGCACCGGGGAGCTGTTTTTT. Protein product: CASSQGLAGVSGTGELFF.

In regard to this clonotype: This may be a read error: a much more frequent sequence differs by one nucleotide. As DNA, the CDR3 is TGTGCCAGCACCTTGGGGCGGTTTGACAATGAGCAGTACTTC. As protein: CASTLGRFDNEQYF. The gene calls are TRBV12-3 or TRBV12-4 and TRBJ2-5, with TRBD1 as a possible D gene (5 bases). V dropped 7 bases and J dropped 11 bases, with 23 bases sitting between them. The CDR3 spans 14 residues.

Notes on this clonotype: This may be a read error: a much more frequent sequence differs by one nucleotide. CDR3 nucleotide sequence: TGTGCCATCAGTGAGTCGTCTAGCGGGGCCCAAGAGACCCGGTACTTC. This encodes CAISESSSGAQETRYF. The gene calls are TRBV10-3 and TRBJ2-5; TRBD2 aligns across 9 bases. Germline-derived CDR1 and CDR2 are ENHRY and SYGVKD. The CDR3 is 16 residues long.

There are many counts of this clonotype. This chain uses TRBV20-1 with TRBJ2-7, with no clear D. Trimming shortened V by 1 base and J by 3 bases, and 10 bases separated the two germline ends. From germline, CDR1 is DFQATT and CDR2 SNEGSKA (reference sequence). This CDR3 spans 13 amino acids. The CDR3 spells CSARGLQGYEQYF. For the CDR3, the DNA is TGCAGTGCTAGAGGCCTACAAGGCTACGAGCAGTACTTC.

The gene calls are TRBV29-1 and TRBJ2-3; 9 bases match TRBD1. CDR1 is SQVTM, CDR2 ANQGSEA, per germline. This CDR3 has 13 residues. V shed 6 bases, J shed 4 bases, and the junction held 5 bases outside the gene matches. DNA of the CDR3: TGCAGCGTGAGGACAGGGGCGGCAGATACGCAGTATTTT. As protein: CSVRTGAADTQYF.

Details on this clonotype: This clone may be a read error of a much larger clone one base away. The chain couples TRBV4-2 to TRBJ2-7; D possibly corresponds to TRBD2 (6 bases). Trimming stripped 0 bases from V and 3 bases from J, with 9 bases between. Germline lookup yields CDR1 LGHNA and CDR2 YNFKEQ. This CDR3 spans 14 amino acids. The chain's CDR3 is CASSQERLDYEQYF. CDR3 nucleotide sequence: TGTGCCAGCAGCCAAGAGAGACTAGACTACGAGCAGTACTTC.

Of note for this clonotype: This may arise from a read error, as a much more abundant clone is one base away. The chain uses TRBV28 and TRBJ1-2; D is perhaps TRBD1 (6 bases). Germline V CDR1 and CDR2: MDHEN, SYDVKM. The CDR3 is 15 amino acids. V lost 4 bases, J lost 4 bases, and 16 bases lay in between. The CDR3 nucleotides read TGTGCCAGCAGTTCACTTAGGAGGGGGATCTATGGCTACACCTTC. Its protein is CASSSLRRGIYGYTF.

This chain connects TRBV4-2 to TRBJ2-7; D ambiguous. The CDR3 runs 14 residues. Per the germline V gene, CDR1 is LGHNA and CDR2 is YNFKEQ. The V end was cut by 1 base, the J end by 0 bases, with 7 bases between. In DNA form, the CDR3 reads TGTGCCAGCAGCCAAGCACGGAGCTCCTACGAGCAGTACTTC. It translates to CASSQARSSYEQYF.

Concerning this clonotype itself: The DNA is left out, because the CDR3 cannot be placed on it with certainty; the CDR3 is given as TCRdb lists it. The CDR3 loop is CASSRFQARLAHNEQFFF. The chain combines TRBV4-1 with TRBJ2-1; the table names TRBD2, a call not compared with the DNA. The CDR3 contains 18 residues when both ends are counted. Germline CDR1 is MGHRA and CDR2 is YSYEKL.

The CDR3 nucleotides read TGTGCCAGCAGTGAATCTATGGTGGATACGCAGTATTTT. Translation gives CASSESMVDTQYF. The chain couples TRBV2 to TRBJ2-3; the D is unclear. CDR3 length: 13 amino acids. The germline CDR1 and CDR2 sequences are SNHLY and FYNNEI. The ends were cut back, 2 bases at V and 6 bases at J, with 9 bases in the middle.

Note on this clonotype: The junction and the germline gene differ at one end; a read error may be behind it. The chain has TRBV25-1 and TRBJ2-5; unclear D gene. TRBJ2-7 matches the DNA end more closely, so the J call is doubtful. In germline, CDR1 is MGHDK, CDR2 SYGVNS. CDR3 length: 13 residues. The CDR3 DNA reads TGTGCCAGCAGTGATGCCGGCTCCTGCGAGCAGTACTTC. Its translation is CASSDAGSCEQYF.

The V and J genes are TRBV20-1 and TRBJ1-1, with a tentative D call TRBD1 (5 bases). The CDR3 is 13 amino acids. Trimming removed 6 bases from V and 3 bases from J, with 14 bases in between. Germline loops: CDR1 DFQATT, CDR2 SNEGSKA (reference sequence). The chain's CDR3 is CSAQEGVYTEAFF. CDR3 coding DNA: TGCAGTGCCCAAGAAGGGGTTTACACTGAAGCTTTCTTT.

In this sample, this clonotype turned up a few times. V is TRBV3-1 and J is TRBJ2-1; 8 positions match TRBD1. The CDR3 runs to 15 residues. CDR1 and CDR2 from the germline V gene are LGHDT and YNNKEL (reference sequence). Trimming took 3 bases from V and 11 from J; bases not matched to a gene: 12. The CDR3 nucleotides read TGTGCCAGCAGCCAGTCCGGGACAGGCTTGAACAAGCAGTTCTTC. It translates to CASSQSGTGLNKQFF.

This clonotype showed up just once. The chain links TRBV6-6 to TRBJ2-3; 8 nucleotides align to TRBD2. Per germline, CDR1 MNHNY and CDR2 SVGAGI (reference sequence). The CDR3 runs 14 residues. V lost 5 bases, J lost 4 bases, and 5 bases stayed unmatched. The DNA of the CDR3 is TGTGCCAGCAGTGACGGGGGGGGCGCAGATACGCAGTATTTT. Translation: CASSDGGGADTQYF.

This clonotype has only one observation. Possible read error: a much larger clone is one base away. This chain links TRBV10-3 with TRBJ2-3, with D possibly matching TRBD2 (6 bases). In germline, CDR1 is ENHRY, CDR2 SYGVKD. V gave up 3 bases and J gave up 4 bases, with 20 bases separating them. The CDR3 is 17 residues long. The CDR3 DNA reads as TGTGCCATCAGTGATTCGGGACTCCAGCTCAGGGCAGATACGCAGTATTTT. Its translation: CAISDSGLQLRADTQYF.

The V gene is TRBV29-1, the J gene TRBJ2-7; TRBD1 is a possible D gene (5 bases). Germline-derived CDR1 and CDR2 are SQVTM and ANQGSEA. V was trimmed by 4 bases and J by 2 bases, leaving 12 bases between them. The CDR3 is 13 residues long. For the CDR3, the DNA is TGCAGCGTTGTTCCAGACAGTACCTACGAGCAGTACTTC. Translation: CSVVPDSTYEQYF.

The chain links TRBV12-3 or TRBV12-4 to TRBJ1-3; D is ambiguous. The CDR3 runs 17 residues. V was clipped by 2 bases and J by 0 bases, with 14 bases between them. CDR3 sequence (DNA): TGTGCCAGCAGTTTAATAGGGTTGGGGAGCTCTGGAAACACCATATATTTT. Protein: CASSLIGLGSSGNTIYF.

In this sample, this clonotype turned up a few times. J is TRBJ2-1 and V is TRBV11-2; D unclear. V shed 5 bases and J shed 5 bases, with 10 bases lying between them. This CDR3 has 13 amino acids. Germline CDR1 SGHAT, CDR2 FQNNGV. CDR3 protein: CASSPRINNEQFF. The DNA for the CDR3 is TGTGCCAGCAGCCCAAGGATAAACAATGAGCAGTTCTTC.

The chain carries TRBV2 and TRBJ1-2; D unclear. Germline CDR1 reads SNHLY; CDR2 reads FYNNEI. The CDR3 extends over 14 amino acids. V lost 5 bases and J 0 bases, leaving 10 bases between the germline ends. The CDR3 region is CASSRTSANYGYTF. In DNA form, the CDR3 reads TGTGCCAGCAGTCGTACCAGTGCTAACTATGGCTACACCTTC.

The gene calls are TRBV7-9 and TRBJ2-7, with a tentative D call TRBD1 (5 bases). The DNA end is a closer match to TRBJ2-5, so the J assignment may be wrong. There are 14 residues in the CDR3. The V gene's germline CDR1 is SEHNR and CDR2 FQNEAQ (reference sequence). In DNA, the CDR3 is TGTGCCAGCAGCCATGACAGTTTTGGGGAGACCCAGTACTTC. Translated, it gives CASSHDSFGETQYF.

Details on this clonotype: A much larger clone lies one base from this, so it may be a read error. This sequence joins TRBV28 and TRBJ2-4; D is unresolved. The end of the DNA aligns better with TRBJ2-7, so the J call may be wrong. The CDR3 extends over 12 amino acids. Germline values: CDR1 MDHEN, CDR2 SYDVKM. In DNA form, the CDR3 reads TGTGCCAGCAGTTTTGGGTTATGCGAGCAGTACTTC. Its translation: CASSFGLCEQYF.